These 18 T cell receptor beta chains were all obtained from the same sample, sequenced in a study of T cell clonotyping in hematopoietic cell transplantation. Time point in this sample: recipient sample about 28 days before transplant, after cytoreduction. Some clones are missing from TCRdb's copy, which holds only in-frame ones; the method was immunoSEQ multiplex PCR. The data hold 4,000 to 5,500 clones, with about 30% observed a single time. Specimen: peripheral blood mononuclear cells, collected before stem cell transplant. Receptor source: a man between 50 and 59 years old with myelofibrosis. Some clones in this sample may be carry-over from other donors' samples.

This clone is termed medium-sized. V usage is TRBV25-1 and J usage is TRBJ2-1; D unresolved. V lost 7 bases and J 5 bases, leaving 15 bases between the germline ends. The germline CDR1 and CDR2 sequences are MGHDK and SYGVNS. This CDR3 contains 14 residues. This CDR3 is CASTPVYSNNEQFF. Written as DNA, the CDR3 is TGTGCCAGCACCCCCGTTTACAGTAACAATGAGCAGTTCTTC.

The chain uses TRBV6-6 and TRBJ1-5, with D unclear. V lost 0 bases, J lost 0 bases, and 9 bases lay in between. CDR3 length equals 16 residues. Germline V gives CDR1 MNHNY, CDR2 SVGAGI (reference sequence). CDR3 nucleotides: TGTGCCAGCAGTTACTCGTCAGCACATAGCAATCAGCCCCAGCATTTT. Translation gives CASSYSSAHSNQPQHF.

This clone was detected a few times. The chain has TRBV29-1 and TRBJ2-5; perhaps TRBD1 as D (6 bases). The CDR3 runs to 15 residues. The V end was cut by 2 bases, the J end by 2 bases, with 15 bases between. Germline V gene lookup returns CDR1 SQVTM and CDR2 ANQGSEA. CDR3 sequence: CSVELWEQGQETQYF. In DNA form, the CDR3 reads TGCAGCGTTGAACTGTGGGAGCAGGGGCAAGAGACCCAGTACTTC.

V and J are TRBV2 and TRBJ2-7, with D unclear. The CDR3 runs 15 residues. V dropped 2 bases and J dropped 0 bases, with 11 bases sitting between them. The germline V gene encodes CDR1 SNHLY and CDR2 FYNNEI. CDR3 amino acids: CASSEIGDTSYEQYF. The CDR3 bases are TGTGCCAGCAGTGAAATCGGCGATACCTCCTACGAGCAGTACTTC.

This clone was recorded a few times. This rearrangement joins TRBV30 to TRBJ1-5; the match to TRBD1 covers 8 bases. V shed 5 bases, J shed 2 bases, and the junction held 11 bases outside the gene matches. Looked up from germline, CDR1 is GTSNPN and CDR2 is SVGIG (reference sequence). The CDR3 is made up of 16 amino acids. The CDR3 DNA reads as TGTGCCTGGCAACAATCGCAGGGGGCTGGCAATCAGCCCCAGCATTTT. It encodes CAWQQSQGAGNQPQHF.

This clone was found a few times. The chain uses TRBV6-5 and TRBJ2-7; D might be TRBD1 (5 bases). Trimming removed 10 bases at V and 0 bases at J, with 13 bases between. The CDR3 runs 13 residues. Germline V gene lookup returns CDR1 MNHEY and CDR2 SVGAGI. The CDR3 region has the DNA TGTGCCACCATGTCGGACATCTCCTACGAGCAGTACTTC. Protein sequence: CATMSDISYEQYF.

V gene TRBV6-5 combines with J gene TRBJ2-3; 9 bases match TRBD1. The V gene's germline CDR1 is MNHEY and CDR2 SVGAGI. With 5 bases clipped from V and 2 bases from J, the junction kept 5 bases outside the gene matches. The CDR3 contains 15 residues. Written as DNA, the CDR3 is TGTGCCAGCAGTCCGACAGGGGGGATCACAGATACGCAGTATTTT. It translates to CASSPTGGITDTQYF.

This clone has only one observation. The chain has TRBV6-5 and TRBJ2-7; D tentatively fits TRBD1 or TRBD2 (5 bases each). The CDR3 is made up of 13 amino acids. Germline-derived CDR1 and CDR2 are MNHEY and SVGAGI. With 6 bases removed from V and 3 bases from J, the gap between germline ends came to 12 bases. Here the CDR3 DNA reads TGTGCCAGCAGCTACCGGGACCGCTACGAGCAGTACTTC. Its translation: CASSYRDRYEQYF.

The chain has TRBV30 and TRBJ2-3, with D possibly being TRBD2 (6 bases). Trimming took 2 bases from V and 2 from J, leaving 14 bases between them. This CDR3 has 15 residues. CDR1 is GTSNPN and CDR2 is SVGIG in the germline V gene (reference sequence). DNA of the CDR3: TGTGCCTGGAGTCCCTTTGGGGGGACCACAGATACGCAGTATTTT. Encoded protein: CAWSPFGGTTDTQYF.

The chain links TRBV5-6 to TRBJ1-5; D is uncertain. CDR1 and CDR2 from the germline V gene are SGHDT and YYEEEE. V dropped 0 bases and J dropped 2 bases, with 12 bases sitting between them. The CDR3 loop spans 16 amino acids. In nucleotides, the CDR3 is TGTGCCAGCAGCTTGGGGGGAGGCGGGGGCAATCAGCCCCAGCATTTT. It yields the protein CASSLGGGGGNQPQHF.

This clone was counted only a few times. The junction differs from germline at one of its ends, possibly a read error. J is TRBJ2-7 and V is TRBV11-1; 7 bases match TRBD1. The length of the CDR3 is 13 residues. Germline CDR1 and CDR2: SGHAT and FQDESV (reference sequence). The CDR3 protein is CASSPPTGTVKLF. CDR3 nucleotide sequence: TGTGCCAGCAGCCCTCCAACCGGGACAGTCAAACTATTC.

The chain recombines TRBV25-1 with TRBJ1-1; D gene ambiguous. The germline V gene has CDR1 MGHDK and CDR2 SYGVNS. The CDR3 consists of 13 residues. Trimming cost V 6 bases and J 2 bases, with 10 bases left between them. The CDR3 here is CASSAPDNTEAFF. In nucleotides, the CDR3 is TGTGCCAGCAGCGCACCCGACAACACTGAAGCTTTCTTT.

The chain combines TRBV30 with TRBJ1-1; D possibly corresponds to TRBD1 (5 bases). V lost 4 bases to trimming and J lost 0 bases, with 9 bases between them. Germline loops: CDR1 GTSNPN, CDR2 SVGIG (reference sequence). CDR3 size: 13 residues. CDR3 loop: CAWTGALNTEAFF. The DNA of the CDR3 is TGTGCCTGGACCGGGGCCTTGAACACTGAAGCTTTCTTT.

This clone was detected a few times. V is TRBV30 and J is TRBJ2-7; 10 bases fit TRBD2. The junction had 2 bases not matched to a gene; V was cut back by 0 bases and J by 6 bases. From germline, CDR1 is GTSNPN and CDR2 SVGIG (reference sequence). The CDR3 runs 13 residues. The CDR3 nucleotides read TGTGCCTGGAGTGTAGAGCGGGGGGGCGAGCAGTACTTC. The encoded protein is CAWSVERGGEQYF. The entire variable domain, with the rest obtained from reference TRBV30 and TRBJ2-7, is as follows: SQTIHQWPATLVQPVGSPLSLECTVEGTSNPNLYWYRQAAGRGLQLLFYSVGIGQISSEVPQNLSASRPQDRQFILSSKKLLLSDSGFYLCAWSVERGGEQYFGPGTRLTVT.

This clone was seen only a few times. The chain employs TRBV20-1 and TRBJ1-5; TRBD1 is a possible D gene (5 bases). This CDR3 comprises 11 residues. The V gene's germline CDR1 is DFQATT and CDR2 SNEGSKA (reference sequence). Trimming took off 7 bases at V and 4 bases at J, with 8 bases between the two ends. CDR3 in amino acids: CSVGGNQPQHF. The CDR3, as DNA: TGCAGTGTTGGGGGGAATCAGCCCCAGCATTTT.

The CDR3 nucleotides read TGTGCCTGGAGTGTACGAAGGGGGCGAAGGGAGACCCAGTACTTC. Amino acid sequence: CAWSVRRGRRETQYF. The chain couples TRBV30 to TRBJ2-5, with 7 bases identical to TRBD1. There are 15 residues in the CDR3. In germline, CDR1 is GTSNPN, CDR2 SVGIG (reference sequence). V shed 0 bases, J shed 5 bases, and the junction held 9 bases outside the gene matches.

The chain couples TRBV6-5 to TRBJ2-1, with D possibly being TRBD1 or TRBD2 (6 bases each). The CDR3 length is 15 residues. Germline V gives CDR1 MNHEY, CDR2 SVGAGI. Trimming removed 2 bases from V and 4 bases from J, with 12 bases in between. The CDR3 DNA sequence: TGTGCCAGCAGTTACGGGCAGGGGAGGTACAATGAGCAGTTCTTC. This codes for CASSYGQGRYNEQFF.

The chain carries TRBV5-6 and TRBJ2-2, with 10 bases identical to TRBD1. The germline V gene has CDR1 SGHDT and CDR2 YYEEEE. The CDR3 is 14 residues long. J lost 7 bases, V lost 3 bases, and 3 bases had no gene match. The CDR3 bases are TGTGCCAGCAGCTGGGGACAGGGGCACGGGGAGCTGTTTTTT. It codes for CASSWGQGHGELFF.